Below are 23 T cell receptor beta chains sequenced from a single sample in a study of cytomegalovirus exposure and HLA in healthy donors. PCR primers comprised 60 Vbeta and 13 Jbeta primers. Assay: immunoSEQ multiplex PCR; the TCRdb copy retains only in-frame clones and omits some. The repertoire has roughly 140,000 clones, around 72% of them found once; the top ten carry approximately 2%. The source material was PBMCs. The receptors shown here come from a man between 40 and 49 years old in good health and CMV-seronegative.

This chain connects TRBV2 to TRBJ2-2, with D tentatively TRBD1 (5 bases). Germline loops: CDR1 SNHLY, CDR2 FYNNEI. The CDR3 covers 14 residues. Trimming shortened V by 5 bases and J by 8 bases, and 15 bases separated the two germline ends. The CDR3 sequence: CASSTQGTQGELFF. The CDR3 region has the DNA TGTGCCAGCAGTACCCAGGGTACCCAAGGGGAGCTGTTTTTT.

The chain uses TRBV5-1 and TRBJ2-7, with TRBD1 identical over 8 bases. The ends lost 0 bases at V and 5 bases at J; junction bases unmatched: 4. Germline CDR1 and CDR2: SGHRS and YFSETQ. The CDR3 totals 14 residues. The CDR3 reads CASSLGRGLDEQYF. The CDR3 DNA reads TGCGCCAGCAGCTTGGGCAGGGGGCTCGACGAGCAGTACTTC.

There are a few counts of this clone. The chain couples TRBV4-3 to TRBJ2-1; tentatively, D is TRBD2 (6 bases). Germline V CDR1 and CDR2: LGHNA, YSLEER. This CDR3 comprises 18 residues. The V end lost 4 bases, the J end lost 0 bases, and 19 bases lay between the germline ends. This CDR3 is CASSRVLGRDSSYNEQFF. The CDR3 DNA reads TGCGCCAGCAGCCGAGTACTAGGGCGGGATAGCTCCTACAATGAGCAGTTCTTC.

The chain uses TRBV19 and TRBJ2-2; D unresolved. The germline V gene has CDR1 LNHDA and CDR2 SQIVND (reference sequence). The V end lost 2 bases, the J end lost 7 bases, and 5 bases lay between the germline ends. This CDR3 contains 12 residues. This chain's CDR3 is CASSILGGELFF. The CDR3 DNA sequence: TGTGCCAGTAGTATACTCGGCGGGGAGCTGTTTTTT.

V gene TRBV5-1 combines with J gene TRBJ2-5, with D hard to call. The CDR3 has 12 residues. Germline V gene lookup returns CDR1 SGHRS and CDR2 YFSETQ. The V and J ends lost 0 bases and 5 bases respectively, with 5 bases between them. The CDR3 nucleotides read TGCGCCAGCAGCTTGGTGTATGAGACCCAGTACTTC. Amino acid sequence: CASSLVYETQYF.

The chain recombines TRBV5-1 with TRBJ1-1, with 9 bases identical to TRBD1. Germline V gene data show CDR1 as SGHRS and CDR2 as YFSETQ. This CDR3 is 15 amino acids long. J gave up 5 bases and V 7 bases, and 12 bases lay outside the gene matches. The CDR3 sequence: CASLGQGSTGTEAFF. CDR3 bases: TGCGCCAGCCTGGGACAGGGATCCACAGGGACTGAAGCTTTCTTT.

V gene TRBV5-1 combines with J gene TRBJ2-5; the match to TRBD1 covers 7 bases. The CDR3 sequence is 15 residues long. CDR1 is SGHRS and CDR2 is YFSETQ in the germline V gene. V trimming: 4 bases; J trimming: 4 bases; junction bases outside the gene matches: 10. CDR3 DNA: TGCGCCAGCAGCCAACCCGACAGGGATCGAGAGACCCAGTACTTC. Translating gives CASSQPDRDRETQYF.

CDR3 protein: CASSLKQGAREQYF. In DNA form, the CDR3 reads TGTGCCAGCAGCTTGAAACAGGGGGCGAGGGAGCAGTACTTC. This chain links TRBV5-4 with TRBJ2-7; 9 nucleotides align to TRBD1. The V gene's germline CDR1 is SGHNT and CDR2 YYREEE (reference sequence). CDR3 length: 14 amino acids. The V gene end was trimmed by 1 base and the J gene end by 7 bases; junction bases not matched to a gene: 6.

This clone has just one count. V and J are TRBV4-1 and TRBJ2-7; D is undetermined. From germline, CDR1 is MGHRA and CDR2 YSYEKL. This CDR3 region has 16 residues. The V and J ends lost 1 base and 7 bases respectively, with 20 bases between them. The CDR3 sequence: CASSQGPELSTKEQYF. The CDR3 nucleotides are TGCGCCAGCAGCCAAGGTCCTGAGCTCTCCACGAAAGAGCAGTACTTC.

The V call is TRBV7-2, the J call TRBJ2-6; tentatively, D is TRBD1 (7 bases). The CDR3 length is 18 residues. Germline V CDR1 and CDR2: SGHTA, FQGNSA. V lost 2 bases and J lost 0, with 14 bases in between. This chain's CDR3 is CASSLQGGYVSGANVLTF. DNA of the CDR3: TGTGCCAGCAGCTTACAGGGGGGCTATGTCTCTGGGGCCAACGTCCTGACTTTC.

The chain employs TRBV6-6 and TRBJ2-2; 13 bases fit TRBD2. J gave up 6 bases and V 5 bases, and 6 bases lay outside the gene matches. This CDR3 spans 16 amino acids. Germline-derived CDR1 and CDR2 are MNHNY and SVGAGI (reference sequence). The CDR3 sequence: CASSPPGTSGAGELFF. The CDR3 region has the DNA TGTGCCAGCAGTCCGCCCGGGACTAGCGGGGCCGGGGAGCTGTTTTTT.

This clone was seen once. The chain is built from TRBV13 and TRBJ2-7; 10 positions agree with TRBD2. This CDR3 is built from 12 residues. Germline CDR1 reads PRHDT; CDR2 reads FYEKMQ (reference sequence). J lost 5 bases, V lost 10 bases, and 5 bases had no gene match. CDR3 nucleotides: TGTGCCACTAGCGGGGGATCAGACGAGCAGTACTTC. Protein sequence: CATSGGSDEQYF.

The chain recombines TRBV5-1 with TRBJ1-4; 10 nucleotides align to TRBD1. V trimming: 0 bases; J trimming: 7 bases; junction bases outside the gene matches: 3. The CDR3 loop spans 15 amino acids. The germline V gene encodes CDR1 SGHRS and CDR2 YFSETQ. Here the CDR3 DNA reads TGCGCCAGCAGCTTGGAGGGACAGGGGCGTGAAAAACTGTTTTTT. It specifies CASSLEGQGREKLFF.

The gene calls are TRBV18 and TRBJ1-1, with D perhaps TRBD1 (5 bases). Germline CDR1 is KGHSH and CDR2 is LQKENI. V was pared by 3 bases and J by 0 bases, with 14 bases between. The CDR3 has 16 residues. The DNA for the CDR3 is TGTGCCAGCTCACCCTTAGGACAAATCCTGAACACTGAAGCTTTCTTT. It codes for CASSPLGQILNTEAFF.

The rearrangement joins TRBV27 to TRBJ1-2, with TRBD1 identical over 8 bases. The CDR3 runs to 13 residues. V gave up 3 bases and J gave up 4 bases; unmatched junction bases: 1. The V gene's germline CDR1 is MNHEY and CDR2 SMNVEV (reference sequence). CDR3 protein: CASSFTGGYGYTF. CDR3 bases: TGTGCCAGCAGTTTCACAGGGGGCTATGGCTACACCTTC.

This clone was picked up a small number of times. The chain carries TRBV11-1 and TRBJ2-1, with TRBD2 matching over 7 bases. Germline CDR1 and CDR2: SGHAT and FQDESV (reference sequence). With 4 bases clipped from V and 2 bases from J, the junction kept 11 bases outside the gene matches. The length of the CDR3 is 17 residues. The CDR3 sequence: CASSSSTGDYTYNEQFF. The CDR3 nucleotides are TGTGCCAGCAGCTCATCCACGGGGGACTACACCTACAATGAGCAGTTCTTC. Based on the CDR3 plus reference TRBV11-1 and TRBJ2-1, the full variable domain is EAEVAQSPRYKITEKSQAVAFWCDPISGHATLYWYRQILGQGPELLVQFQDESVVDDSQLPKDRFSAERLKGVDSTLKIQPAELGDSAMYLCASSSSTGDYTYNEQFFGPGTRLTVL.

The chain links TRBV5-4 to TRBJ1-1; D remains unclear. CDR1 and CDR2 from the germline V gene are SGHNT and YYREEE (reference sequence). CDR3 length: 14 residues. Trimming left V 6 bases short and J 4 bases short, with 16 bases between. CDR3 nucleotide sequence: TGTGCCAGCAACCCCGGACTGACGTTCACTGAAGCTTTCTTT. It yields the protein CASNPGLTFTEAFF. The entire variable domain, with the rest obtained from reference TRBV5-4 and TRBJ1-1, is as follows: ETGVTQSPTHLIKTRGQQVTLRCSSQSGHNTVSWYQQALGQGPQFIFQYYREEENGRGNFPPRFSGLQFPNYSSELNVNALELDDSALYLCASNPGLTFTEAFFGQGTRLTVV.

Here the CDR3 DNA reads TGTGCCAGCAGTGAAGCCGGACAGGCGGACTATGGCTACACCTTC. Translated: CASSEAGQADYGYTF. The chain carries TRBV6-1 and TRBJ1-2; TRBD1 aligns across 7 bases. The V gene's germline CDR1 is MNHNS and CDR2 SASEGT. After removal of 0 bases from V and 3 bases from J, the junction contained 4 bases not matched to a gene. The CDR3 is 15 amino acids.

V and J are TRBV10-1 and TRBJ2-3; 16 bases map to TRBD2. The ends lost 0 bases at V and 0 bases at J; junction bases unmatched: 12. The CDR3 extends over 22 amino acids. Germline CDR1 reads WNHNN; CDR2 reads SYGVQD (reference sequence). This CDR3 reads CASSESSGLAGGLPDSTDTQYF. CDR3 DNA: TGCGCCAGCAGTGAGTCTTCGGGACTAGCGGGAGGGCTCCCCGATAGCACAGATACGCAGTATTTT.

The rearrangement links TRBV2 to TRBJ2-3, with TRBD1 matching 8 bases. CDR1 and CDR2 (germline): SNHLY, FYNNEI. The V segment lost 6 bases and the J segment 4 bases; nucleotides outside the gene matches: 6. This CDR3 has 14 amino acids. The DNA of the CDR3 is TGTGCCAGCAGGACGGACAGGGCGGCAGATACGCAGTATTTT. Amino acid sequence: CASRTDRAADTQYF.

The genes are TRBV5-1 and TRBJ2-2, with 9 positions matching TRBD1. J lost 7 bases, V lost 4 bases, and 11 bases had no gene match. Germline values: CDR1 SGHRS, CDR2 YFSETQ. This CDR3 is 16 amino acids long. The CDR3 sequence: CASSVTGGSPGGELFF. CDR3 in DNA: TGCGCCAGCAGCGTTACAGGGGGCTCCCCGGGCGGGGAGCTGTTTTTT.

V usage is TRBV5-1 and J usage is TRBJ1-1, with a possible D match to TRBD1 (6 bases). This CDR3 spans 15 amino acids. V lost 0 bases and J lost 5, with 14 bases in between. In germline, CDR1 is SGHRS, CDR2 YFSETQ. The CDR3 here is CASSLVGGRETEAFF. As DNA, the CDR3 is TGCGCCAGCAGCTTGGTCGGGGGGCGAGAGACTGAAGCTTTCTTT.

This chain joins TRBV4-1 and TRBJ1-5; 8 bases match TRBD1. Germline V gene lookup returns CDR1 MGHRA and CDR2 YSYEKL. V gave up 1 base and J gave up 7 bases; unmatched junction bases: 3. The CDR3 consists of 14 residues. CDR3 nucleotide sequence: TGCGCCAGCAGCCAAGGGACAGGGCGCCAGCCCCAGCATTTT. Translated, it gives CASSQGTGRQPQHF.